Each of the 6 T cell receptor beta chains below was sequenced from the same sample in a study of neurological immune-mediated disorders. The time point denotes: longitudinal time-point 3. One entry per CDR3 protein, called by TCRdb with MiXCR from the 5' RACE reads. The sample contains more than 75,000 distinct CDR3 sequences, roughly 4.5% of which appear only once. Source material: PBMCs. The receptors were gathered from a woman aged 60-70 years with multiple sclerosis.

This clonotype has at least ten counts. The genes are TRBV20-1 and TRBJ2-1, with D uncertain. This CDR3 spans 14 amino acids. The germline V and J ends were trimmed by 3 bases and 3 bases, with 12 bases remaining between them. Germline V gene data show CDR1 as DFQATT and CDR2 as SNEGSKA (reference sequence). The CDR3 region is CSASVADFYNEQFF. DNA for the CDR3: TGCAGTGCTAGTGTTGCAGACTTCTACAATGAGCAGTTCTTC.

This clonotype was seen at least ten times. This chain links TRBV5-1 with TRBJ2-5; no reliable D call. The V gene lost 3 bases and the J gene lost 1 base, with 4 bases spanning the gap. Germline V lookup: CDR1 SGHRS, CDR2 YFSETQ. This CDR3 comprises 12 residues. In DNA form, the CDR3 reads TGCGCCAGCAGCTCGCCCCAAGAGACCCAGTACTTC. Amino acid sequence: CASSSPQETQYF. Combining the CDR3 with reference TRBV5-1 and TRBJ2-5 gives the whole variable domain KAGVTQTPRYLIKTRGQQVTLSCSPISGHRSVSWYQQTPGQGLQFLFEYFSETQRNKGNFPGRFSGRQFSNSRSEMNVSTLELGDSALYLCASSSPQETQYFGPGTRLLVL.

This clonotype was counted at least ten times. The rearrangement links TRBV20-1 to TRBJ2-7, with 7 bases aligning to TRBD1. The CDR3 runs to 15 residues. Germline-derived CDR1 and CDR2 are DFQATT and SNEGSKA (reference sequence). V shed 6 bases, J shed 5 bases, and the junction held 16 bases outside the gene matches. CDR3 in amino acids: CSATPLRDSLHEQYF. Here the CDR3 DNA reads TGCAGTGCAACTCCCCTCCGGGACAGCCTCCACGAGCAGTACTTC.

This clonotype turned up a few times. The rearrangement uses TRBV20-1 and TRBJ2-1; 9 bases fit TRBD1. The length of the CDR3 is 18 residues. Looked up from germline, CDR1 is DFQATT and CDR2 is SNEGSKA (reference sequence). V was pared by 5 bases and J by 5 bases, with 19 bases of the junction left unmatched. This CDR3 is CSAPAATTGTGFDNEQFF. Written as DNA, the CDR3 is TGCAGTGCTCCCGCAGCTACTACCGGGACAGGGTTCGACAATGAGCAGTTCTTC.

The sample holds many counts of this clonotype. The chain couples TRBV12-3 or TRBV12-4 to TRBJ1-2; D uncertain. The CDR3 loop spans 11 amino acids. V lost 2 bases, J lost 8 bases, and 6 bases lay in between. The CDR3 region has the DNA TGTGCCAGCAGTTTACAAGGCGGCTACACCTTC. Translated, it gives CASSLQGGYTF.

This clonotype was recorded many times. V gene TRBV24-1 combines with J gene TRBJ2-4; the match to TRBD1 covers 9 bases. The CDR3 is made up of 16 amino acids. V lost 3 bases, J lost 6 bases, and 8 bases stayed unmatched. From germline, CDR1 is KGHDR and CDR2 SFDVKD. The CDR3 loop reads CATSDPGQGSGNIQYF. In DNA, the CDR3 is TGTGCCACCAGTGATCCGGGACAGGGTTCGGGAAACATTCAGTACTTC.